These 22 T cell receptor beta chains were sequenced from one sample in a study of blood T cell repertoires in COVID-19. Only in-frame clones appear in the TCRdb table, and some are missing; sequencing was by immunoSEQ multiplex PCR. Of under 250,000 clones in the sample, around 90% are singletons; the top ten hold 0.82%. The sequencing sample was made of peripheral blood. Receptor source: a man between 60 and 70 years old with COVID-19, enrolled during active disease.

J is TRBJ1-4 and V is TRBV24-1, with D tentatively TRBD1 (5 bases). The CDR3 is made up of 14 amino acids. Looked up from germline, CDR1 is KGHDR and CDR2 is SFDVKD. Between the trimmed V and J ends, which lost 9 bases and 3 bases, there was a span of 13 bases. The chain's CDR3 is CATSRGGSNEKLFF. For the CDR3, the DNA is TGTGCCACCTCCCGCGGGGGTTCTAATGAAAAACTGTTTTTT.

V gene TRBV19 combines with J gene TRBJ2-3, with 9 bases fitting TRBD1. In germline, CDR1 is LNHDA, CDR2 SQIVND (reference sequence). The CDR3 extends over 16 amino acids. V dropped 4 bases and J dropped 3; count of bases not matched to a gene: 8. CDR3 protein: CASSRRDRVATDTQYF. The CDR3, as DNA: TGTGCCAGTAGTAGGAGGGACAGGGTAGCGACAGATACGCAGTATTTT.

The chain couples TRBV21-1 to TRBJ2-5; the D call in the table, TRBD2, was not verified against the DNA. TRBV21-1 is given as a pseudogene. The CDR3 sequence is 16 residues long. CDR3 amino acids: CASTDRLAGGGETQYF. The CDR3 DNA sequence: TGTGCCAGCACCGACCGACTAGCGGGGGGTGGAGAGACCCAGTACTTC.

This chain links TRBV7-9 with TRBJ1-1; D call uncertain. Germline V CDR1 and CDR2: SEHNR, FQNEAQ (reference sequence). The CDR3 extends over 13 amino acids. V lost 5 bases and J 4 bases, leaving 11 bases between the germline ends. The CDR3 loop is CASSPVSGTEAFF. The CDR3 DNA is TGTGCCAGCAGCCCGGTGTCGGGCACTGAAGCTTTCTTT.

This rearrangement joins TRBV7-9 to TRBJ2-3; TRBD2 matches at 12 bases. The CDR3 is 15 residues long. Germline V CDR1 and CDR2: SEHNR, FQNEAQ (reference sequence). V was pared by 2 bases and J by 5 bases, with 2 bases of the junction left unmatched. The DNA of the CDR3 is TGTGCCAGCAGCTTACTAGCGGGAGGGGGAGATACGCAGTATTTT. Residues: CASSLLAGGGDTQYF.

This clone occurred a few times. J is TRBJ1-6 and V is TRBV16, with 9 bases matching TRBD1. Germline V gives CDR1 KGHSY, CDR2 FQNENV. The CDR3 consists of 17 residues. V lost 0 bases, J lost 1 base, and 1 base stayed unmatched. Written as DNA, the CDR3 is TGTGCCAGCAGCCAATCGGGACAGGGTTCCTATAATTCACCCCTCCACTTT. Translated, it gives CASSQSGQGSYNSPLHF.

The chain recombines TRBV5-6 with TRBJ1-2; 8 bases agree with TRBD1. The CDR3 covers 16 residues. Germline V gene data show CDR1 as SGHDT and CDR2 as YYEEEE. The trim removed 4 bases at V and 3 bases at J, leaving 11 bases unmatched. CDR3 sequence reads: CASSHLVTGDDYGYTF. Written as DNA, the CDR3 is TGTGCCAGCAGCCATCTCGTGACAGGGGATGACTATGGCTACACCTTC.

V usage is TRBV7-3 and J usage is TRBJ2-1; D might be TRBD2 (6 bases). The CDR3 length is 15 residues. CDR1 is SGHTA, CDR2 FQGTGA, per germline. V lost 1 base to trimming and J lost 4 bases, with 11 bases between them. The CDR3 nucleotides read TGTGCCAGCAGCTTAAGGGGGGAAAGGTACAATGAGCAGTTCTTC. It encodes CASSLRGERYNEQFF.

This chain connects TRBV7-2 to TRBJ1-3; tentative D call: TRBD1 (6 bases). CDR3 length equals 16 residues. CDR1 and CDR2 from the germline V gene are SGHTA and FQGNSA. The V end lost 4 bases, the J end lost 3 bases, and 16 bases lay between the germline ends. CDR3 in amino acids: CASSSLLEGVGNTIYF. CDR3 nucleotides: TGTGCCAGCAGCTCCTTACTAGAGGGGGTTGGAAACACCATATATTTT. The full variable domain, its missing parts supplied by reference TRBV7-2 and TRBJ1-3, is GAGVSQSPSNKVTEKGKDVELRCDPISGHTALYWYRQSLGQGLEFLIYFQGNSAPDKSGLPSDRFSAERTGGSVSTLTIQRTQQEDSAVYLCASSSLLEGVGNTIYFGEGSWLTVV.

The rearrangement joins TRBV3-1 (or the pseudogene TRBV3-2) to TRBJ1-5, with D possibly TRBD1 on 6 matching bases. The CDR3 is 15 residues long. Germline-derived CDR1 and CDR2 are LGHDT and YNNKEL (reference sequence). V lost 3 bases and J lost 0, with 9 bases in between. The CDR3 DNA reads TGTGCCAGCAGCCAGGGGACATTTAGCAATCAGCCCCAGCATTTT. Its protein product is CASSQGTFSNQPQHF.

The gene calls are TRBV6-1 and TRBJ1-2, with unresolved D. Germline CDR1 reads MNHNS; CDR2 reads SASEGT. The CDR3 extends over 13 amino acids. The V gene lost 2 bases and the J gene lost 7 bases, with 11 bases spanning the gap. The CDR3 region has the DNA TGTGCCAGCAGTGAAAGCCAGGTTCTTGGCTACACCTTC. It translates to CASSESQVLGYTF.

The chain has TRBV3-1 (or the pseudogene TRBV3-2) and TRBJ2-2; 9 bases are a match to TRBD2. Germline values: CDR1 LGHDT, CDR2 YNNKEL (reference sequence). With V trimmed by 2 bases and J by 2 bases, 6 bases remained unmatched. CDR3 length equals 17 residues. The CDR3 reads CASSQPGGGGNTGELFF. CDR3 DNA sequence: TGTGCCAGCAGCCAACCCGGCGGGGGGGGCAACACCGGGGAGCTGTTTTTT.

This chain uses TRBV7-3 with TRBJ1-1; D is ambiguous. V lost 3 bases and J 1 base, leaving 9 bases between the germline ends. The germline V gene has CDR1 SGHTA and CDR2 FQGTGA. The length of the CDR3 is 14 residues. CDR3 coding DNA: TGTGCCAGCAGCTTGACAAAAACGAACACTGAAGCTTTCTTT. It yields the protein CASSLTKTNTEAFF.

A single count supports this clone. Different DNA sequences within this sample yield the same CDR3. The CDR3 nucleotides are TGTGCCAGCAGCCAAGTGCAGGGGGCGGGAGGCTACACCTTC. The encoded protein is CASSQVQGAGGYTF. The chain combines TRBV14 with TRBJ1-2; 8 bases are shared with TRBD1. V shed 1 base, J shed 8 bases, and the junction held 6 bases outside the gene matches. The CDR3 length is 14 residues. CDR1 is SGHDN and CDR2 is FVKESK in the germline V gene.

The chain uses TRBV7-2 and TRBJ2-7, with D possibly matching TRBD2 (6 bases). The germline V gene has CDR1 SGHTA and CDR2 FQGNSA. The CDR3 extends over 14 amino acids. V lost 6 bases and J lost 0, with 12 bases in between. CDR3 residues: CASSLDYVSYEQYF. The CDR3 bases are TGTGCCAGCAGTCTGGACTACGTCTCCTACGAGCAGTACTTC.

The V call is TRBV28, the J call TRBJ1-1; D is undetermined. V was pared by 11 bases and J by 1 base, with 2 bases between. Germline V gene sequence: CDR1 MDHEN, CDR2 SYDVKM. The CDR3 is made up of 9 amino acids. DNA of the CDR3: TGTGCCCGGAACACTGAAGCTTTCTTT. This translates into CARNTEAFF.

The chain uses TRBV4-1 and TRBJ1-3; D is undetermined. The CDR3 has 16 residues. Germline lookup yields CDR1 MGHRA and CDR2 YSYEKL. The ends were cut back, 0 bases at V and 0 bases at J, with 9 bases in the middle. CDR3 protein: CASSQEERYSGNTIYF. The CDR3 nucleotides read TGCGCCAGCAGCCAAGAGGAGAGATACTCTGGAAACACCATATATTTT.

The J gene is TRBJ1-2, the V gene TRBV23-1, with 7 bases that match TRBD1. TRBV23-1 is filed as an ORF, its function uncertain. V lost 6 bases and J lost 4; bases outside the gene matches: 5. CDR3 size: 13 residues. CDR3 sequence: CASSPGTVYGYTF. CDR3 nucleotide sequence: TGCGCCAGCAGCCCTGGGACAGTCTATGGCTACACCTTC.

This chain connects TRBV4-1 to TRBJ2-7, with TRBD1 matching over 9 bases. Germline lookup yields CDR1 MGHRA and CDR2 YSYEKL. The J segment lost 0 bases and the V segment lost 4 bases, leaving 4 bases of the junction unmatched. This CDR3 contains 15 residues. Here the CDR3 DNA reads TGCGCCAGCAGCCTCCGGGACAGGGACTCCTACGAGCAGTACTTC. Protein: CASSLRDRDSYEQYF.

This chain connects TRBV5-4 to TRBJ1-2; 9 nucleotides match TRBD1. CDR3 length: 15 amino acids. V lost 4 bases and J lost 1; bases outside the gene matches: 5. In germline, CDR1 is SGHNT, CDR2 YYREEE (reference sequence). The CDR3 nucleotides read TGTGCCAGCAGCCCAGGGACAGGGAGTAACTATGGCTACACCTTC. This encodes CASSPGTGSNYGYTF. The variable domain in full, with the rest retrieved from reference TRBV5-4 and TRBJ1-2, is ETGVTQSPTHLIKTRGQQVTLRCSSQSGHNTVSWYQQALGQGPQFIFQYYREEENGRGNFPPRFSGLQFPNYSSELNVNALELDDSALYLCASSPGTGSNYGYTFGSGTRLTVV.

The chain links TRBV18 to TRBJ1-2, with D hard to call. The CDR3 is 16 residues long. Germline CDR1 reads KGHSH; CDR2 reads LQKENI. Trimming took 6 bases from V and 4 from J, leaving 21 bases between them. CDR3 in DNA: TGTGCCAGCTCCCCAGGACTCGGCTCGCCCGGCTATGGCTACACCTTC. Translated: CASSPGLGSPGYGYTF.

Turning to this clone: At one boundary the junction diverges from the germline segment, which might be a read error. The V and J genes are TRBV2 and TRBJ2-7; 8 bases map to TRBD1. This CDR3 is built from 13 residues. The germline CDR1 and CDR2 sequences are SNHLY and FYNNEI. The CDR3: CASNTIPGGEKYF. As DNA, the CDR3 is TGTGCCAGCAATACAATTCCAGGGGGCGAGAAGTACTTC.